The 30 T cell receptor beta chains reported below all come from one sample, sequenced in a study of somatic mutations in cytotoxic T cells in rheumatoid arthritis. TCRdb's copy holds only in-frame clones and misses some; the assay was immunoSEQ multiplex PCR. This sample has tens of thousands of clones, with more than 75% found just once. Sample: CD8+ T cells sorted from blood. The receptors come from an adult with rheumatoid arthritis.

The V call is TRBV19, the J call TRBJ1-2; D uncertain. The V gene's germline CDR1 is LNHDA and CDR2 SQIVND (reference sequence). V was cut by 8 bases and J by 2 bases, with 9 bases left in between. The CDR3 length is 12 residues. The CDR3 nucleotides are TGTGCCAGTTCTGACGACAACTATGGCTACACCTTC. Amino acid sequence: CASSDDNYGYTF.

A note on this clone: A single base separates this from a much larger clone, so it may be a read error. V gene TRBV5-6 combines with J gene TRBJ2-7; a possible D gene is TRBD1 (6 bases). The V gene's germline CDR1 is SGHDT and CDR2 YYEEEE. V lost 4 bases and J 0 bases, leaving 8 bases between the germline ends. The CDR3 loop spans 13 amino acids. The CDR3 sequence: CASSVGGSYEQYF. As DNA, the CDR3 is TGTGCCAGCAGCGTAGGGGGCTCCTACGAGCAGTACTTC.

This clone was counted only a few times. V usage is TRBV5-4 and J usage is TRBJ2-1, with 7 bases that match TRBD2. The J segment lost 7 bases and the V segment lost 4 bases, leaving 11 bases of the junction unmatched. CDR3 length: 15 amino acids. Germline CDR1 is SGHNT and CDR2 is YYREEE (reference sequence). Written as DNA, the CDR3 is TGTGCCAGCAGCACCGGGACTACGGGCGGGAATGAGCAGTTCTTC. This sequence encodes CASSTGTTGGNEQFF.

This rearrangement joins TRBV7-2 to TRBJ2-4; D is uncertain. The V gene's germline CDR1 is SGHTA and CDR2 FQGNSA. Trimming left V 1 base short and J 0 bases short, with 7 bases between. The length of the CDR3 is 15 residues. CDR3 protein: CASSLGPLAKNIQYF. CDR3 bases: TGTGCCAGCAGCTTAGGGCCGTTAGCCAAAAACATTCAGTACTTC.

This chain connects TRBV28 to TRBJ2-1, with TRBD1 identical over 10 bases. J was trimmed by 5 bases and V by 5 bases; bases with no gene match: 9. This CDR3 is 16 amino acids long. The germline V gene encodes CDR1 MDHEN and CDR2 SYDVKM. The CDR3 coding sequence is TGTGCCAGCAGTGAAACTGGGACAGGGGCTCACAATGAGCAGTTCTTC. Protein: CASSETGTGAHNEQFF.

The DNA for the CDR3 is TGTGCCAGCAGCTCAATACCGCGGGACGGCAACACTGAAGCTTTCTTT. Translated, it gives CASSSIPRDGNTEAFF. V usage is TRBV7-2 and J usage is TRBJ1-1; D is possibly TRBD1 (5 bases). Germline CDR1 reads SGHTA; CDR2 reads FQGNSA. V was cut by 4 bases and J by 2 bases, with 17 bases left in between. The CDR3 consists of 16 residues.

The gene calls are TRBV4-1 and TRBJ2-5; 7 positions match TRBD2. The CDR3 is 15 amino acids. From germline, CDR1 is MGHRA and CDR2 YSYEKL. The V gene end was trimmed by 4 bases and the J gene end by 9 bases; junction bases not matched to a gene: 14. CDR3 loop: CASSRQSGEVAAQYF. The CDR3 DNA reads as TGCGCCAGCAGCCGCCAAAGCGGGGAGGTGGCGGCCCAGTACTTC.

The chain employs TRBV10-3 and TRBJ2-7, with 7 bases that match TRBD2. The CDR3 sequence is 14 residues long. CDR1 and CDR2 from the germline V gene are ENHRY and SYGVKD. Trimming took 4 bases from V and 0 from J; bases not matched to a gene: 3. The CDR3 coding sequence is TGTGCCATCAGTGGAGCGGGAAGCTCCTACGAGCAGTACTTC. Translated: CAISGAGSSYEQYF.

The rearrangement uses TRBV9 and TRBJ1-5; D remains ambiguous. The V gene's germline CDR1 is SGDLS and CDR2 YYNGEE. The ends were cut back, 3 bases at V and 9 bases at J, with 10 bases in the middle. The CDR3 is made up of 12 amino acids. The CDR3 sequence: CASSASGGPQHF. DNA for the CDR3: TGTGCCAGCAGCGCCTCGGGTGGGCCCCAGCATTTT. The entire variable domain, with the rest obtained from reference TRBV9 and TRBJ1-5, is as follows: DSGVTQTPKHLITATGQRVTLRCSPRSGDLSVYWYQQSLDQGLQFLIQYYNGEERAKGNILERFSAQQFPDLHSELNLSSLELGDSALYFCASSASGGPQHFGDGTRLSIL.

The chain combines TRBV13 with TRBJ2-7; D possibly corresponds to TRBD2 (5 bases). V was cut by 2 bases and J by 7 bases, with 9 bases left in between. Looked up from germline, CDR1 is PRHDT and CDR2 is FYEKMQ (reference sequence). This CDR3 is 12 amino acids long. Written as DNA, the CDR3 is TGTGCCAGCAGCTTAAGCGGCTGGGAGCAGTACTTC. Translation gives CASSLSGWEQYF.

Written as DNA, the CDR3 is TGCAGCGTTGAGGAGGGGCCAGGGGGGTACGAGCAGTACTTC. Translated, it gives CSVEEGPGGYEQYF. The chain carries TRBV29-1 and TRBJ2-7; D might be TRBD1 (7 bases). This CDR3 comprises 14 residues. Trimming pared 3 bases from V and 4 bases from J, leaving 16 bases between. CDR1 SQVTM and CDR2 ANQGSEA come from the germline V gene.

The rearrangement joins TRBV28 to TRBJ1-5; D remains unclear. There are 14 residues in the CDR3. V lost 2 bases and J lost 1, with 6 bases in between. CDR1 and CDR2 (germline): MDHEN, SYDVKM. In nucleotides, the CDR3 is TGTGCCAGCAGTTTACCGGGCAGCAATCAGCCCCAGCATTTT. It specifies CASSLPGSNQPQHF.

This clone has only a few counts. This chain joins TRBV4-1 and TRBJ1-2; D is uncertain. V lost 3 bases and J 7 bases, leaving 12 bases between the germline ends. This CDR3 is built from 13 residues. The germline gives CDR1 MGHRA, CDR2 YSYEKL. The CDR3: CASSHNGLSGYTF. The CDR3, as DNA: TGCGCCAGCAGCCATAACGGGTTGAGTGGCTACACCTTC.

In this sample, this clone turned up a few times. The chain employs TRBV4-1 and TRBJ2-7; D remains unclear. Looked up from germline, CDR1 is MGHRA and CDR2 is YSYEKL. The CDR3 runs 13 residues. V shed 1 base and J shed 2 bases, with 6 bases lying between them. DNA of the CDR3: TGCGCCAGCAGCCAAGTGTACACCTACGAGCAGTACTTC. Protein sequence: CASSQVYTYEQYF.

The gene calls are TRBV28 and TRBJ1-5, with D perhaps matching TRBD1 (5 bases). The length of the CDR3 is 14 residues. CDR1 is MDHEN and CDR2 is SYDVKM in the germline V gene. V was trimmed by 3 bases and J by 5 bases, leaving 11 bases between them. CDR3 bases: TGTGCCAGCAGTTTTACCGGGGCCTATCAGCCCCAGCATTTT. It is translated as CASSFTGAYQPQHF.

The chain employs TRBV15 and TRBJ2-2, with D possibly TRBD2 on 7 matching bases. This CDR3 is built from 13 residues. The germline V gene encodes CDR1 LNHNV and CDR2 YYDKDF (reference sequence). V was trimmed by 8 bases and J by 4 bases, leaving 11 bases between them. CDR3 loop: CATSGGSTGELFF. The DNA of the CDR3 is TGTGCCACCTCGGGGGGCAGCACCGGGGAGCTGTTTTTT.

This clone was seen only once. The chain couples TRBV4-1 to TRBJ2-3; 7 nucleotides align to TRBD2. J gave up 1 base and V 1 base, and 5 bases lay outside the gene matches. Germline CDR1 is MGHRA and CDR2 is YSYEKL. The CDR3 is 16 residues long. The CDR3 is CASSQAPLAGTDTQYF. CDR3 sequence (DNA): TGCGCCAGCAGCCAAGCGCCCCTAGCGGGCACAGATACGCAGTATTTT.

V and J are TRBV11-1 and TRBJ2-7, with D perhaps TRBD1 (5 bases). With 0 bases removed from V and 0 bases from J, the gap between germline ends came to 12 bases. Germline V gene sequence: CDR1 SGHAT, CDR2 FQDESV (reference sequence). This CDR3 is 16 amino acids long. The CDR3 reads CASSLAEGAVSYEQYF. The CDR3 coding sequence is TGTGCCAGCAGCTTAGCGGAAGGGGCAGTCTCCTACGAGCAGTACTTC.

The CDR3 protein is CASSYTSGSSYEQYF. Here the CDR3 DNA reads TGTGCCAGCAGCTACACTAGCGGGAGCTCCTACGAGCAGTACTTC. J is TRBJ2-7 and V is TRBV7-8; the match to TRBD2 covers 11 bases. This CDR3 contains 15 residues. Looked up from germline, CDR1 is SGHVS and CDR2 is FQNEAQ. V trimming: 4 bases; J trimming: 0 bases; junction bases outside the gene matches: 2.

The chain combines TRBV9 with TRBJ1-1; no firm D call. CDR1 SGDLS and CDR2 YYNGEE come from the germline V gene. The V and J ends lost 0 bases and 3 bases respectively, with 3 bases between them. CDR3 length equals 12 residues. The CDR3 protein is CASSVVDTEAFF. The CDR3 DNA reads as TGTGCCAGCAGCGTAGTGGACACTGAAGCTTTCTTT.

The chain recombines TRBV5-6 with TRBJ2-7; D is unresolved. CDR1 is SGHDT, CDR2 YYEEEE, per germline. With 4 bases removed from V and 0 bases from J, the gap between germline ends came to 11 bases. The CDR3 has 14 residues. CDR3 sequence: CASSPLRNSYEQYF. CDR3 in DNA: TGTGCCAGCAGCCCCCTGCGCAACTCCTACGAGCAGTACTTC. The variable domain in full, completed from reference TRBV5-6 and TRBJ2-7, reads DAGVTQSPTHLIKTRGQQVTLRCSPKSGHDTVSWYQQALGQGPQFIFQYYEEEERQRGNFPDRFSGHQFPNYSSELNVNALLLGDSALYLCASSPLRNSYEQYFGPGTRLTVT.

This sequence joins TRBV11-2 and TRBJ2-7; 10 nucleotides line up with TRBD2. V dropped 5 bases and J dropped 3; count of bases not matched to a gene: 10. CDR3 length: 16 residues. Germline-derived CDR1 and CDR2 are SGHAT and FQNNGV. The CDR3 loop reads CASSPFASGSLYEQYF. DNA of the CDR3: TGTGCCAGCAGCCCGTTTGCTAGCGGGAGTCTCTACGAGCAGTACTTC. The whole variable domain, remainder taken from reference TRBV11-2 and TRBJ2-7, is EAGVAQSPRYKIIEKRQSVAFWCNPISGHATLYWYQQILGQGPKLLIQFQNNGVVDDSQLPKDRFSAERLKGVDSTLKIQPAKLEDSAVYLCASSPFASGSLYEQYFGPGTRLTVT.

The chain recombines TRBV7-3 with TRBJ2-7; tentative D call: TRBD1 (7 bases). The V end was cut by 2 bases, the J end by 6 bases, with 17 bases between. The CDR3 is 15 residues long. The V gene's germline CDR1 is SGHTA and CDR2 FQGTGA. The CDR3 spells CASSLGGGAAGEQYF. The CDR3 bases are TGTGCCAGCAGCTTAGGAGGGGGCGCCGCTGGCGAGCAGTACTTC.

The chain links TRBV29-1 to TRBJ2-2, with TRBD2 identical over 10 bases. The junction had 6 bases not matched to a gene; V was cut back by 7 bases and J by 1 base. The germline gives CDR1 SQVTM, CDR2 ANQGSEA. This CDR3 region has 15 residues. The CDR3 nucleotides read TGCAGCGCCGCCCCTAGCGGGAGGAACACCGGGGAGCTGTTTTTT. It translates to CSAAPSGRNTGELFF.

This clone was recorded once. V usage is TRBV27 and J usage is TRBJ2-1; D not certain. CDR3 length: 13 residues. Trimming left V 6 bases short and J 2 bases short, with 8 bases between. Germline CDR1 reads MNHEY; CDR2 reads SMNVEV (reference sequence). For the CDR3, the DNA is TGTGCCAGCAGCGAGAGACCCTACAATGAGCAGTTCTTC. It encodes CASSERPYNEQFF.

The CDR3, as DNA: TGTGCCAGCAGCTCTTATCCGGGACAGGATTATGTTGGAGGCACAGATACGCAGTATTTT. It specifies CASSSYPGQDYVGGTDTQYF. V usage is TRBV5-4 and J usage is TRBJ2-3, with 8 nucleotides matching TRBD1. The CDR3 totals 20 residues. J gave up 1 base and V 3 bases, and 19 bases lay outside the gene matches. The V gene's germline CDR1 is SGHNT and CDR2 YYREEE (reference sequence).

The rearrangement links TRBV13 to TRBJ2-1, with TRBD2 identical over 16 bases. Germline CDR1 and CDR2: PRHDT and FYEKMQ (reference sequence). V was clipped by 5 bases and J by 0 bases; unmatched bases: 4. The CDR3 sequence is 18 residues long. CDR3 DNA sequence: TGTGCCAGCAGCCCGGGACTAGCGGGGGGGATCTCCTACAATGAGCAGTTCTTC. Amino acid sequence: CASSPGLAGGISYNEQFF.

The chain uses TRBV19 and TRBJ1-4; D ambiguous. V was clipped by 2 bases and J by 0 bases, with 7 bases between them. CDR3 length: 15 residues. Germline lookup yields CDR1 LNHDA and CDR2 SQIVND (reference sequence). The CDR3: CASSIIGATNEKLFF. The DNA for the CDR3 is TGTGCCAGTAGTATAATCGGGGCAACTAATGAAAAACTGTTTTTT.

This chain connects TRBV6-6 to TRBJ2-2; a weak D match, TRBD1 (6 bases). This CDR3 region has 16 residues. Germline V gene sequence: CDR1 MNHNY, CDR2 SVGAGI (reference sequence). Trimming took off 4 bases at V and 5 bases at J, with 17 bases between the two ends. CDR3 bases: TGTGCCAGCAGTTTTTGGACAGCGATTCGGACCGGGGAGCTGTTTTTT. Its translation: CASSFWTAIRTGELFF.

This chain connects TRBV5-1 to TRBJ2-1; D is uncertain. The V gene's germline CDR1 is SGHRS and CDR2 YFSETQ. Trimming stripped 4 bases from V and 4 bases from J, with 12 bases between. This CDR3 region has 14 residues. Here the CDR3 reads CASSLSLGYNEQFF. CDR3 coding DNA: TGCGCCAGCAGCCTTAGCTTGGGGTACAATGAGCAGTTCTTC.